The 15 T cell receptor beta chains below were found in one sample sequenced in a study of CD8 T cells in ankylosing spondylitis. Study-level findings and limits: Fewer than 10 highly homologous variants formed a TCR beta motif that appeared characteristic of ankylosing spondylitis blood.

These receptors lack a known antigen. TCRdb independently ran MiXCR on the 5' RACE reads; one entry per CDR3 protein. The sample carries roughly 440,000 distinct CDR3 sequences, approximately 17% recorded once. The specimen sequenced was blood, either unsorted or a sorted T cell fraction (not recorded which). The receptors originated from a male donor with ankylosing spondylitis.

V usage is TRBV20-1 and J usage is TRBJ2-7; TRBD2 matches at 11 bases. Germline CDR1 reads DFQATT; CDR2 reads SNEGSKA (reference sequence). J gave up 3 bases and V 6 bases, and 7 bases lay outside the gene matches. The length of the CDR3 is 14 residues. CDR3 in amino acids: CSATTLAGGYEQYF. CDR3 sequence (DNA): TGCAGTGCCACCACTCTAGCGGGAGGCTACGAGCAGTACTTC.

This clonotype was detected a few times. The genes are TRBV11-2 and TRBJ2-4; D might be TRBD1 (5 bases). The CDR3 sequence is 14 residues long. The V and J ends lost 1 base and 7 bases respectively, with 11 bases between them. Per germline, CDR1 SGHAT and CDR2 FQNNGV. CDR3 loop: CASSLVVQDNIQYF. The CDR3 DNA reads TGTGCCAGCAGCTTAGTCGTACAGGACAACATTCAGTACTTC.

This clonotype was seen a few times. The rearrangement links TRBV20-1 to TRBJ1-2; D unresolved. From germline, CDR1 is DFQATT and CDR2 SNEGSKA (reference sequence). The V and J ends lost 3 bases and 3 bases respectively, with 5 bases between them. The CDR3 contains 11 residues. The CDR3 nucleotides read TGCAGTGCTAGGTCCGACTATGGCTACACCTTC. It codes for CSARSDYGYTF.

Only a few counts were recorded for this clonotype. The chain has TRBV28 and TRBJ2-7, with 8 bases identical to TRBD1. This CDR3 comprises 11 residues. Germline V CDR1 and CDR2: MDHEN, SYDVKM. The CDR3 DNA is TGTGGGACAGGGACTCGGTACGAGCAGTACTTC. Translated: CGTGTRYEQYF.

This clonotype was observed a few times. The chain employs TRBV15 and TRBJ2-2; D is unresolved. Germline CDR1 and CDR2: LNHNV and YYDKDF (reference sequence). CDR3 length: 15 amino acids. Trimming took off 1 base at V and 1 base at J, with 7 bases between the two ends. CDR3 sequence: CATSRGRVNTGELFF. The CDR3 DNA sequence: TGTGCCACCAGCAGAGGTCGGGTGAACACCGGGGAGCTGTTTTTT.

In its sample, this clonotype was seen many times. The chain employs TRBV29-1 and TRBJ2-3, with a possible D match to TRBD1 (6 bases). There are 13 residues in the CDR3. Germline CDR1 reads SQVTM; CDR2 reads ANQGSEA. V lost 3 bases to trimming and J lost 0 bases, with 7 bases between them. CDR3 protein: CSVDGTSTDTQYF. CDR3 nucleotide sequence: TGCAGCGTTGACGGGACAAGCACAGATACGCAGTATTTT.

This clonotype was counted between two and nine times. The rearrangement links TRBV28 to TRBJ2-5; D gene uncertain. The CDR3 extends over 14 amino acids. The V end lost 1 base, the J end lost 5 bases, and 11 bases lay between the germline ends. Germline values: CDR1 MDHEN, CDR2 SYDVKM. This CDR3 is CASSLFSTGETQYF. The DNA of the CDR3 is TGTGCCAGCAGTTTATTCTCAACCGGTGAGACCCAGTACTTC.

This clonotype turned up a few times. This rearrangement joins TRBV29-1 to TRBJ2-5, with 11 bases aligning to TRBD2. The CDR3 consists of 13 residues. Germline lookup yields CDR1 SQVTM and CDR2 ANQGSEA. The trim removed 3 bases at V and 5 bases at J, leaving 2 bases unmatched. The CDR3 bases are TGCAGCGTTGAGACTAGCGGGGTGGAGACCCAGTACTTC. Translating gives CSVETSGVETQYF.

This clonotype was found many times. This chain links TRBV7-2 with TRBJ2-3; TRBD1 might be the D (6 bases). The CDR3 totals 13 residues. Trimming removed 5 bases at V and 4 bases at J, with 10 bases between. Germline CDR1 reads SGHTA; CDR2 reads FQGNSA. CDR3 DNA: TGTGCCAGCAGCCCCCCAGGGGCAGATACGCAGTATTTT. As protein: CASSPPGADTQYF.

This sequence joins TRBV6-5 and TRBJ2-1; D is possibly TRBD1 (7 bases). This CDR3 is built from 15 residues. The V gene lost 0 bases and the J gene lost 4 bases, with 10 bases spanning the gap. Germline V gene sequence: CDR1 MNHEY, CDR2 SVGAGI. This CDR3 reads CASSYSAGGYNEQFF. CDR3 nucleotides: TGTGCCAGCAGTTACTCGGCAGGGGGGTACAATGAGCAGTTCTTC.

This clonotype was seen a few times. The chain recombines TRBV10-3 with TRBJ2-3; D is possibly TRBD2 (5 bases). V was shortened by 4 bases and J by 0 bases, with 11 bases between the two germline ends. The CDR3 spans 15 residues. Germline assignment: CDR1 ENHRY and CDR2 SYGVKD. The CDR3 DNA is TGTGCCATCAGTGGGGTAGCGACTAGCACAGATACGCAGTATTTT. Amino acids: CAISGVATSTDTQYF.

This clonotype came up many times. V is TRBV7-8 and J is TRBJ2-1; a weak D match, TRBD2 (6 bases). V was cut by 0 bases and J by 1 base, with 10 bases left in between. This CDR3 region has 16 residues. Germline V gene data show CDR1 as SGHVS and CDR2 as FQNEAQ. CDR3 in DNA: TGTGCCAGCAGCTTAGCCCCTGGGGGGTCCTACAATGAGCAGTTCTTC. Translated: CASSLAPGGSYNEQFF. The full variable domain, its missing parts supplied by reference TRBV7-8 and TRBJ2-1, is GAGVSQSPRYKVAKRGQDVALRCDPISGHVSLFWYQQALGQGPEFLTYFQNEAQLDKSGLPSDRFFAERPEGSVSTLKIQRTQQEDSAVYLCASSLAPGGSYNEQFFGPGTRLTVL.

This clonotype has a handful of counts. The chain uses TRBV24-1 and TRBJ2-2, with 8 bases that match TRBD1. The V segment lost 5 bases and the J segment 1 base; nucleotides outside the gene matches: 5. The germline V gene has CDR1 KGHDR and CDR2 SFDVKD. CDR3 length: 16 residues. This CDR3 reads CATSGRGTGNTGELFF. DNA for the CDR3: TGTGCCACCAGTGGGCGCGGGACAGGGAACACCGGGGAGCTGTTTTTT.

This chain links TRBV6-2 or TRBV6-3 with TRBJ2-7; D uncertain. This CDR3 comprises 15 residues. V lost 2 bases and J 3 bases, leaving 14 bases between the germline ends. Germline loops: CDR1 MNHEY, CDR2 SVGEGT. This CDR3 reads CASSYDGSPYYEQYF. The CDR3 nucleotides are TGTGCCAGCAGTTACGACGGATCTCCCTACTACGAGCAGTACTTC.

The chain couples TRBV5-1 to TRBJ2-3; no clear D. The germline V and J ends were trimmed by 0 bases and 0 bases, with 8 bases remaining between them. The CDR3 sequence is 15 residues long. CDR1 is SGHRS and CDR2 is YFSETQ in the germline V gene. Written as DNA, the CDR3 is TGCGCCAGCAGCTTGGACACGGCTAGCACAGATACGCAGTATTTT. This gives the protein CASSLDTASTDTQYF.